This T cell receptor (beta chain) is from a study of cytomegalovirus exposure and HLA in healthy donors. Turning to the study itself: Unique TCR beta sequences numbering approximately 120 million came from 150 million to 200 million T cells in an earlier analysis.

The PCR used 60 Vbeta and 13 Jbeta primers. The assay was immunoSEQ multiplex PCR, and TCRdb's table has in-frame clones only and misses some. The sample carries some 150,000 clones, roughly 72% recorded once. Study-level points and caveats: TCR beta chain V- and J-gene trimming was linked, in a later analysis, to a missense variant in DCLRE1C.

This CDR3 region has 15 residues. Per the germline V gene, CDR1 is SGHRS and CDR2 is YFSETQ. The V segment lost 3 bases and the J segment 4 bases; nucleotides outside the gene matches: 3. Notes on this clone: Its antigen is unknown.

Sequencing was carried out using PBMCs. The chain links TRBV5-1 to TRBJ2-1; 11 bases align to TRBD2. The sequence was collected from a middle-aged man in good health and CMV-seronegative. The CDR3, as DNA: TGCGCCAGCAGCTGGGGGACTAGCGGTTACAATGAGCAGTTCTTC. Translated: CASSWGTSGYNEQFF.